The entry that follows covers one T cell receptor (beta chain) sequence. This record comes from a study of blood T cell repertoires in COVID-19. Across the study: Sites in the United States, Italy and Spain provided acute and convalescent COVID-19 samples. Sample material is recorded as cDNA or gDNA derived from T cells, B-cell-depleted T cells, or PBMCs.

Authors' analysis steps: Amplified reference gene primers provided the basis for estimating nucleated cell counts. Some clones are missing from TCRdb's copy, which holds only in-frame ones; the method was immunoSEQ multiplex PCR. V and J calls plus clone size are reproduced from that table; the DNA served to infer D and trimming. The data contain tens of thousands of clones, roughly 87% of them singletons. CDR3 size: 16 residues. With 3 bases clipped from V and 1 base from J, the junction kept 7 bases outside the gene matches. Germline lookup yields CDR1 LNHDA and CDR2 SQIVND (reference sequence). This TCR came from a man in his fifties with active COVID-19. Sequenced material: peripheral blood. The rearrangement links TRBV19 to TRBJ2-3; 7 nucleotides align to TRBD1. The CDR3 DNA reads TGTGCCAGTAGTATGCGACAGGGCATGGGCACAGATACGCAGTATTTT. Its translation is CASSMRQGMGTDTQYF.